What follows is one TCR beta chain and its context. The target antigen is unknown. This CDR3 comprises 15 residues. Trimming shortened V by 5 bases and J by 8 bases, and 18 bases separated the two germline ends. Germline values: CDR1 SGHNT, CDR2 YENEEA. The data were obtained in a study of T cell repertoires in cytomegalovirus infection. About the study: Indications came from public TCR beta signatures; they pointed to CMV infection and to a matching HLA type.

TCRdb reprocessed the reads with MiXCR, giving one entry per CDR3 protein. Among more than 150,000 distinct CDR3 sequences listed, roughly a fifth were seen once. Whole-study results and caveats: In two of eight donors, the top clonotype was HLA-C-restricted CMV-specific. People with CMV and the relevant HLA were identified by cumulative public TCR beta family frequency.

V and J are TRBV11-3 and TRBJ1-4, with D perhaps TRBD1 (5 bases). This receptor was obtained from a human donor in good health (CMV status not recorded). Some clones in this sample may be carry-over from other donors' samples. Sequencing was done on a sample of PBMCs. As DNA, the CDR3 is TGTGCCAGCAGCCGGCGGGGCAGGGCATCCGAAAAACTGTTTTTT. It encodes CASSRRGRASEKLFF. The full variable domain, its missing parts supplied by reference TRBV11-3 and TRBJ1-4, is EAGVVQSPRYKIIEKKQPVAFWCNPISGHNTLYWYLQNLGQGPELLIRYENEEAVDDSQLPKDRFSAERLKGVDSTLKIQPAELGDSAVYLCASSRRGRASEKLFFGSGTQLSVL.